This TCR beta chain was documented in a study of T-cell memory formation after mild COVID-19 (dated by TCRdb to the early 2020s). For the wider study: Most TCR sequence clusters were specific to one of the two donors. T-cell clones expanding and contracting after mild COVID-19 in two donors were tracked by longitudinal TCRalpha and TCRbeta repertoire sequencing. The cohort comprised two young, previously healthy adult volunteers, one female and one male.

The sequencing machine was an Illumina NovaSeq 6000. cDNA libraries for TCRalpha and TCRbeta were prepared by 5'RACE using constant-segment primers, with sample barcodes and unique molecular identifiers added. Trizol reagent was used to extract RNA from every sample. Libraries were amplified in two PCR steps, with a second sample barcode and Illumina TruSeq adapters added in the second step. Sequencing of the libraries was done on an Illumina NovaSeq, producing 2 x 150 bp paired-end reads. The original methods were these. With migec v1.2.7, reads were demultiplexed and then collapsed into UMI-guided consensus sequences. Using mixcr v2.1.11, the UMI consensuses were aligned to TRA and TRB V and J templates and assembled into clonotypes. A clonotype was counted as expanded or contracted only if both edgeR and NoisET called the change significant, with noise models trained on biological replicates. edgeR calls used a false discovery rate-adjusted p below 0.01 and a log2 fold-change threshold of 1. As an exploratory analysis of dynamics, max-normalized trajectories of the 1000 most abundant clonotypes were examined with PCA combined with hierarchical clustering. Each responding clone was given a CD4 or CD8 phenotype based on the CD4+ and CD8+ repertoires, which had been sequenced separately. Starting from the raw public reads, TCRdb applied fastp trimming at Q25, assembled clones with MiXCR and retained in-frame beta chains. One record per CDR3 amino acid sequence lists the most common genes and DNA. Clone size and V and J calls follow TCRdb, not the original study. A total of under 550,000 distinct CDR3 sequences appear in this sample, about a sixth of them only once. Roughly 21% of the sample is taken by the ten largest.

About this clonotype: This receptor's antigen is unknown. No much larger clone is present one base from it, and per-base qualities are unavailable.

PBMCs were isolated by Ficoll-Paque density gradient centrifugation. On the study overall, not on this receptor specifically: Clones that contracted from day 15 to 85 showed balanced CD4/CD8 phenotypes, whereas a second wave of clones that expanded from day 15 to 37 leaned towards CD4+. Only a couple of mild cases were covered by the study, and larger cohorts that include severe cases with pre-infection samples were considered necessary. SARS-CoV-2 specificity of the second-wave clones peaking on day 37 was not confirmed. Some responding clones were detected in pre-infection memory, suggesting pre-existing cross-reactive memory T cells joined the SARS-CoV-2 response. Contracting CD4+ clones were found mainly in CM and EM memory subsets, while CD8+ clones were enriched in EMRA.

From the germline V gene, CDR1 is LGHNA and CDR2 is YSLEER. Its CDR3 holds 13 amino acids, cysteine through phenylalanine. Only CDR3 DNA remains: 39 bases, in frame from the first base. V is cut by 0 bases and J by 12 bases, and the space between the germline ends is 15 bases. The chain is made from TRBV4-3 and TRBJ2-7, with TRBD1 perhaps the D gene, on 5 matching bases. The material sequenced was PBMCs or a T cell subset sorted from them (not recorded which). The TCR comes from a man between 18 and 29 years old who had mild COVID-19 (a few samples of this study predate the infection). The sample titles of this study are shuffled in the database, so cell type and time point are left out; the donor was told from shared clones. The DNA is TGCGCCAGCAGCCAAGAAAATAGTGGGGCTCTGTACTTC. Its coded protein is CASSQENSGALYF.